Listed below are T cell receptor beta chains from one sample, sequenced in a study of T cell changes during pregnancy in multiple sclerosis. Repertoires were generated with immunoSEQ multiplex PCR, while TCRdb's copy carries only in-frame clones and drops some. The table has around 92,000 clones, 85% to 95% seen once. The specimen was peripheral blood, collected in the first trimester of pregnancy. All receptors come from a female donor with multiple sclerosis, enrolled in a pregnancy study. Both conserved end residues are part of each CDR3.

CASSKGLSGNTIYF TRBV2
CSFRGGAGEQYF TRBV29-1
CASSLAGTGSAGANVLTF TRBV5-5
CATSSISRAETQYF TRBV15
CASSYLGQGFTEAFF TRBV6-5
CASSYLSGTATLVRKKLFF TRBV5-1
CASSYGGAGELFF TRBV6-5
CASSDGDRENQPQHF TRBV2
CASSSGQAASHGYTF TRBV11-2
CASSLAFGGGMNTEAFF TRBV11-2
CASLTTRGGQETQYF TRBV6-4
CASSETGTPQHF TRBV7-8
CASSLIPGGLNEKLFF TRBV5-1
CSAPTPGKAFF TRBV20-1
CASSLRAGKAQETQYF TRBV7-6
CASSPGTGAQHF TRBV19
CASSLGGSSQGEAFF TRBV11-3
CASSLAGGPATQYF TRBV5-4
CASSELKGLAGTDTQYF TRBV6-1
CASSPQTGAYEQYF TRBV6-6
CASSHRLAGEFTDTQYF TRBV5-4
CAWSNSNQPQHF TRBV30
CASSLGQRGYTDTQYF TRBV5-4
CASSRALYQETQYF TRBV5-1
CASSEYSAQETQYF TRBV6-1
CASSLEEQGYEKLFF TRBV5-5
CASSLAVAERYYNEQFF TRBV7-6
CASSESSVSNQPQHF TRBV10-2
CASSAPGTSIADTQYF TRBV9
CASSLEVRYEQYF TRBV7-6
CASSGQGGPGNTIYF TRBV6-1
CASSIRGGTDTQYF TRBV9
CASSPTTDTQYF TRBV6-5
CASSWGGPDGYTF TRBV6-6
CAISPAGDAAFF TRBV10-3